This T cell receptor beta chain was captured in a study of T cell clones after liver transplantation. Findings and caveats of the study: Conclusions were preliminary, with small, heterogeneous patient groups.

The germline V and J ends were trimmed by 8 bases and 0 bases, with 4 bases remaining between them. This CDR3 has 11 residues. The germline CDR1 and CDR2 sequences are WSHSY and SAAADI. Method: immunoSEQ multiplex PCR; TCRdb's copy keeps in-frame clones and lacks some. The sample has more than 95,000 clones; approximately 90% are singletons. This clone was seen only a few times. Its target is unknown. This specimen was CD4+ T cells from blood, taken 12 months after liver transplant. This TCR was recovered from a human patient who received a liver transplant. Part of the T cells may come from the graft donor. The genes are TRBV10-2 and TRBJ2-5; no definite D call. CDR3: CASGYQETQYF. CDR3 DNA sequence: TGCGCCAGCGGCTACCAAGAGACCCAGTACTTC.